The T cell receptor beta chain described here comes from a study of T cell responses to AZD1222 COVID-19 vaccine. About this clone itself: What it recognizes is unknown.

Clones were read by immunoSEQ multiplex PCR, and TCRdb kept only the in-frame ones, dropping some. The sample holds approximately 150,000 clones, around 90% seen once. Trimming removed 9 bases from V and 1 base from J, with 9 bases in between. Germline V CDR1 and CDR2: LNHDA, SQIVND (reference sequence). This CDR3 contains 13 residues. General study points: Seropositive AZD1222 recipients at baseline numbered only five to seven. Donors in the cohort were predominantly white British and more often female, and clonal diversity was possibly underestimated. Vaccination with two AZD1222 doses was followed by a rise in Spike-specific TCR breadth and depth.

The sample in question was peripheral blood, obtained 28 days after the second AZD1222 dose. The sequence derives from an adult who received the AZD1222 COVID-19 vaccine. V and J are TRBV19 and TRBJ2-2; D is unresolved. The CDR3, as DNA: TGTGCCAGCGGGCAGGAGAACACCGGGGAGCTGTTTTTT. Translation: CASGQENTGELFF. Full variable domain (rest looked up from reference TRBV19 and TRBJ2-2): DGGITQSPKYLFRKEGQNVTLSCEQNLNHDAMYWYRQDPGQGLRLIYYSQIVNDFQKGDIAEGYSVSREKKESFPLTVTSAQKNPTAFYLCASGQENTGELFFGEGSRLTVL.